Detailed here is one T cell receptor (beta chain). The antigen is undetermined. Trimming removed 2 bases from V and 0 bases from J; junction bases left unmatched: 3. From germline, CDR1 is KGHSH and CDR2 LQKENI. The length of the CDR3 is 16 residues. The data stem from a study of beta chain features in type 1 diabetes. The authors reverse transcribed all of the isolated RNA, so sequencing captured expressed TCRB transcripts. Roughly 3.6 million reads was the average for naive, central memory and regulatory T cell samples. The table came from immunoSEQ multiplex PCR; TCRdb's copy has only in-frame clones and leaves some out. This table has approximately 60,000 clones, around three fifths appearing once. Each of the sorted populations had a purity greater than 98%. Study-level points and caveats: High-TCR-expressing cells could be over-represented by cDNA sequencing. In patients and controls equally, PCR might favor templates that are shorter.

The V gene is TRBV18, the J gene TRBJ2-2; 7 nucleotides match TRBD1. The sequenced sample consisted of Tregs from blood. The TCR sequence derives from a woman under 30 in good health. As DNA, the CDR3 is TGTGCCAGCTCACCAGGGGACAGATCGAACACCGGGGAGCTGTTTTTT. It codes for CASSPGDRSNTGELFF.